Below are 17 T cell receptor beta chains sequenced from a single sample in a study of blood T cell repertoires in COVID-19. Assay used: immunoSEQ multiplex PCR; TCRdb lists only in-frame clones, some missing. The sample lists more than 140,000 clones; under 85% were seen once. The specimen sequenced was peripheral blood. The receptors originated from a human donor in a cohort sampled during active COVID-19.

The chain uses TRBV30 and TRBJ2-1, with D hard to call. This CDR3 has 13 residues. Germline CDR1 is GTSNPN and CDR2 is SVGIG (reference sequence). V was trimmed by 2 bases and J by 1 base, leaving 6 bases between them. The CDR3 DNA reads TGTGCCTGGAGTTCCTTTTCCTACAATGAGCAGTTCTTC. Translated: CAWSSFSYNEQFF.

In the case of this clone: One junction end does not reproduce the germline sequence, and a read error may be involved. The chain joins TRBV5-1 to TRBJ2-2; tentative D call: TRBD2 (6 bases). Germline assignment: CDR1 SGHRS and CDR2 YFSETQ. The CDR3 has 18 amino acids. This CDR3 reads CASSLGRDWLAKTGELFF. The CDR3 DNA reads as TGCGCCAGCAGCTTGGGGAGAGATTGGCTAGCGAAGACCGGGGAGCTGTTTTTT.

This clone was picked up one time. In nucleotides, the CDR3 is TGTGCCACCAGCAGGGCAGTAGCGGGAGTTGGCGGAGAGACCCAGTACTTC. It encodes CATSRAVAGVGGETQYF. This chain uses TRBV15 with TRBJ2-5; 9 nucleotides agree with TRBD2. V was pared by 3 bases and J by 4 bases, with 12 bases of the junction left unmatched. The CDR3 consists of 17 residues. Germline values: CDR1 LNHNV, CDR2 YYDKDF (reference sequence).

The CDR3 loop is CASRTGDYGYTF. The CDR3 bases are TGCGCCAGCAGGACAGGCGACTATGGCTACACCTTC. The chain combines TRBV5-1 with TRBJ1-2; D may be TRBD1 (6 bases). The CDR3 loop spans 12 amino acids. Germline V gene sequence: CDR1 SGHRS, CDR2 YFSETQ. Trimming took 5 bases from V and 3 from J, leaving 8 bases between them.

The DNA for the CDR3 is TGTGCCAGCAGCGCCTTAGCGAGCTCCTACGAGCAGTACTTC. Translating it yields CASSALASSYEQYF. The V call is TRBV9, the J call TRBJ2-7; the D gene is possibly TRBD2 (5 bases). The CDR3 is 14 residues long. V dropped 3 bases and J dropped 0 bases, with 10 bases sitting between them. Germline assignment: CDR1 SGDLS and CDR2 YYNGEE.

The rearrangement joins TRBV19 to TRBJ1-4, with 11 bases matching TRBD1. The CDR3 contains 16 residues. V shed 6 bases and J 7 bases; nucleotides not matched to a gene: 10. Germline V gene sequence: CDR1 LNHDA, CDR2 SQIVND (reference sequence). The CDR3 here is CASRRTGGAYGEKLFF. The DNA of the CDR3 is TGTGCCAGTAGGAGGACAGGGGGCGCTTACGGTGAAAAACTGTTTTTT.

The V gene is TRBV20-1, the J gene TRBJ2-3, with TRBD2 matching over 14 bases. V trimming: 3 bases; J trimming: 6 bases; junction bases outside the gene matches: 8. Per the germline V gene, CDR1 is DFQATT and CDR2 is SNEGSKA (reference sequence). This CDR3 spans 16 amino acids. The CDR3 DNA is TGCAGTGCTAGTCTGGGACTAGCGGGAGTGTCGGATACGCAGTATTTT. It specifies CSASLGLAGVSDTQYF.

In the case of this clone: A read error may produce the germline difference seen at one junction end. The chain couples TRBV18 to TRBJ2-5; 12 positions match TRBD2. The CDR3 extends over 14 amino acids. Germline V gives CDR1 KGHSH, CDR2 LQKENI. The CDR3 coding sequence is TGTGCCAGCTCACCTAGACTAGCGGGAGAGGCCCAGTACTTC. Translating gives CASSPRLAGEAQYF.

V usage is TRBV7-2 and J usage is TRBJ1-2; maybe TRBD1 (5 bases). Looked up from germline, CDR1 is SGHTA and CDR2 is FQGNSA. The CDR3 extends over 13 amino acids. V was cut by 1 base and J by 7 bases, with 10 bases left in between. Here the CDR3 reads CASSLGQRIGYTF. CDR3 DNA sequence: TGTGCCAGCAGCTTAGGACAGAGGATTGGCTACACCTTC.

CDR3 coding DNA: TGTGCCATCAGATACGATAGCTCCTACAATGAGCAGTTCTTC. Protein sequence: CAIRYDSSYNEQFF. The V call is TRBV10-3, the J call TRBJ2-1; no definite D call. The CDR3 is made up of 14 amino acids. Germline V gives CDR1 ENHRY, CDR2 SYGVKD. V was clipped by 6 bases and J by 0 bases, with 9 bases between them.

The DNA of the CDR3 is TGTGCCAGCAGCAACCAGCGGGAGGGCCGGGTGTGGTCAGATACGCAGTATTTT. Protein product: CASSNQREGRVWSDTQYF. The gene calls are TRBV21-1 and TRBJ2-3; no DNA check was done on the table's D call, TRBD2. TRBV21-1 is marked as a pseudogene. This CDR3 has 18 amino acids.

The chain couples TRBV2 to TRBJ2-2; D possibly corresponds to TRBD1 (5 bases). The length of the CDR3 is 14 residues. Trimming pared 4 bases from V and 3 bases from J, leaving 9 bases between. Germline V CDR1 and CDR2: SNHLY, FYNNEI. This chain's CDR3 is CASSGSRDTGELFF. The CDR3 bases are TGTGCCAGCAGTGGGAGCAGGGACACCGGGGAGCTGTTTTTT.

CDR3 residues: CASSSGRGGSPETQYF. The CDR3 DNA reads as TGTGCCAGCAGCTCCGGACGCGGCGGGAGTCCGGAGACCCAGTACTTC. The gene calls are TRBV11-3 and TRBJ2-5, with TRBD2 matching over 7 bases. Germline-derived CDR1 and CDR2 are SGHNT and YENEEA. The CDR3 is made up of 16 amino acids. V lost 4 bases, J lost 5 bases, and 13 bases stayed unmatched.

For this clone: A junction end diverges from the germline sequence, so it may reflect a read error. J is TRBJ2-1 and V is TRBV3-1 (or the pseudogene TRBV3-2), with 8 positions matching TRBD2. CDR1 is LGHDT and CDR2 is YNNKEL in the germline V gene (reference sequence). This CDR3 is 16 amino acids long. As DNA, the CDR3 is TGTGCCAGCAGTCAAGCGGGAGTAAGATCCTACAATGAGCAGTTCTTC. The encoded protein is CASSQAGVRSYNEQFF.

The rearrangement links TRBV21-1 to TRBJ2-2; the D call of TRBD1 is as the table states it, not checked on the DNA. TRBV21-1 is labeled a pseudogene. CDR3 length: 15 residues. The CDR3 is CASSLDRGNTGELFF. In DNA form, the CDR3 reads TGTGCCAGCAGCCTCGACAGGGGGAACACCGGGGAGCTGTTTTTT.

The chain combines TRBV28 with TRBJ1-2; 7 bases are shared with TRBD1. Germline CDR1 reads MDHEN; CDR2 reads SYDVKM. V was clipped by 7 bases and J by 6 bases; unmatched bases: 5. The CDR3 loop spans 12 amino acids. CDR3 sequence: CASTDRVHGYTF. The CDR3 bases are TGTGCCAGCACCGACAGGGTCCATGGCTACACCTTC.

This clone was picked up one time. The chain is built from TRBV2 and TRBJ1-3; D is uncertain. The CDR3 is 15 amino acids. V lost 3 bases, J lost 0 bases, and 9 bases lay in between. Germline CDR1 and CDR2: SNHLY and FYNNEI. CDR3 DNA: TGTGCCAGCAGTGAGGTCAGGAACTCTGGAAACACCATATATTTT. It codes for CASSEVRNSGNTIYF.